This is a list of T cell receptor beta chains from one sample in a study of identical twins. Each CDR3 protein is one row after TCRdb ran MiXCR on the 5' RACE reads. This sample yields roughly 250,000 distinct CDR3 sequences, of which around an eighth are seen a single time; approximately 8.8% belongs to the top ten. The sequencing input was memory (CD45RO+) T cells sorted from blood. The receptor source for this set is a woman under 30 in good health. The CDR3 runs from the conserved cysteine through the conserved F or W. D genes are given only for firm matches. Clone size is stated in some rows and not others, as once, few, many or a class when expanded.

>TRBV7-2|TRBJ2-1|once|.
TGTGCCAGCAGCTCCTCGGGACTCCACAATGAGCAGTTCTTC
CASSSSGLHNEQFF
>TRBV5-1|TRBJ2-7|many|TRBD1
TGCGCCAGCAGATCCGGGACAGGCTACGAGCAGTACTTC
CASRSGTGYEQYF
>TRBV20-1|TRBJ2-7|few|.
TGCAGTGCTACCCGTGGAAACGGGTACGAGCAGTACTTC
CSATRGNGYEQYF
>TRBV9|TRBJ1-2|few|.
TGTGCCAGCAGCGTAGCCCCAGGGAAGGTCTCCTATGGCTACACCTTC
CASSVAPGKVSYGYTF
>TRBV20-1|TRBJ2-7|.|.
TGCAGTGCTAGTTTGGGGGTCGAGCAGTACTTC
CSASLGVEQYF
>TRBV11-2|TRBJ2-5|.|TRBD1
TGTGCCAGCAGCGCCCTGGGACAGGGAGGTGGAGAGACCCAGTACTTC
CASSALGQGGGETQYF
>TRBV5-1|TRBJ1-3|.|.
TGCGCCAGCAGCTTATCCGGGACCCGAGTGGGCTCTGGAAACACCATATATTTT
CASSLSGTRVGSGNTIYF
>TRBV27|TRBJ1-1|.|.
TGTGCCACCCGCCGGGGCACTGAAGCTTTCTTT
CATRRGTEAFF
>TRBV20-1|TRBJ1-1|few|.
TGCAGTGCTAGAGATACGATGACGGGGTTAGCTTTCTTT
CSARDTMTGLAFF
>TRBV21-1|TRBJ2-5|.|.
TGTGCCAGCAGCAAAGTATCGAGGGACAGGGTTTTTCCCCAGTACTTC
CASSKVSRDRVFPQYF
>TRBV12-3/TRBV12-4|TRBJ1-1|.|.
TGTGCCAGCAGCTTCAGGGGTCTCAGTGAAGCTTTCTTT
CASSFRGLSEAFF
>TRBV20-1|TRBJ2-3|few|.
TGCAGTGCTAGAGATCCGGGGCTCTCCACAGATACGCAGTATTTT
CSARDPGLSTDTQYF
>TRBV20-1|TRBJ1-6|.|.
TGCAGTGCCAAAAAAGACAGGAATAATTCACCCCTCCACTTT
CSAKKDRNNSPLHF
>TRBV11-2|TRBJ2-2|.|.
TGTGCCAGCAGCTTAATCGGGACAAACACCGGGGAGCTGTTTTTT
CASSLIGTNTGELFF
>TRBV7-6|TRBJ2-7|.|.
TGTGCCAGCACCCCAACCCTACTAGCTTTGGAGCAGTACTTC
CASTPTLLALEQYF
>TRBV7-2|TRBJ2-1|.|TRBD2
TGTGCCAGCAGCCTTACTAGCGGGAGGGCAGGCAATGAGCAGTTCTTC
CASSLTSGRAGNEQFF
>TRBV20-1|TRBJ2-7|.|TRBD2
TGCAGTGCTAGTAACCCCGGTCGGGGACTAGCAAGTTACGAGCAGTACTTC
CSASNPGRGLASYEQYF
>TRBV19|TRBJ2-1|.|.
TGTGCCAGTAGTATCCGCTATGAGCAGTTCTTC
CASSIRYEQFF
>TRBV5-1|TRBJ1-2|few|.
TGCGCCAGCAGCTTGGAGGACGGAACCTATGGCTACACCTTC
CASSLEDGTYGYTF
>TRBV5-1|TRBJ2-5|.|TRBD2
TGCGCCAGCAGCTTGGGACTAGCGGGAGGGCCGGGAGAGACCCAGTACTTC
CASSLGLAGGPGETQYF
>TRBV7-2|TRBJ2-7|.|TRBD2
TGTGCCAGCAGCGGCAGGGAGGGAGGTATCGAGCAGTACTTC
CASSGREGGIEQYF
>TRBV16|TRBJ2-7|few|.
TGTGCCAGCAGCCAAACTAACTACGAGCAGTACTTC
CASSQTNYEQYF
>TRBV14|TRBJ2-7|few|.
TGTGCCAGCAGCTCCCTTCTCGGGACGGAGGTGCAGTACTTC
CASSSLLGTEVQYF
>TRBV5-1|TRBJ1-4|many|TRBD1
TGCGCCAGCAGCCCTTCCGGGACAGGGGACAAACTGTTTTTT
CASSPSGTGDKLFF
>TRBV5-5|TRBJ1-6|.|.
TGTGCCAGCAGCAAAGGGATACGCCCACCCCTCCACTTT
CASSKGIRPPLHF
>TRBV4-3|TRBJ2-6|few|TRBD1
TGCGCCAGCAGCCAAGGTCGGACAGGTTTAAGCGGGGCCAACGTCCTGACTTTC
CASSQGRTGLSGANVLTF
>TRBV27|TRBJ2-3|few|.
TGTGCCAGCAGTTTATTGGTCCGGAGTACGCAGTATTTT
CASSLLVRSTQYF
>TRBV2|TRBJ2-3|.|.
TGTGCCAGCAGTGCGAGAGGGACTCCGTATTTT
CASSARGTPYF
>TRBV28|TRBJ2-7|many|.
TGTGCCAGTATACCATCGCCCGGGGGCCCAAGGGGATTAACCTCCTACGAGCAGTACTTC
CASIPSPGGPRGLTSYEQYF
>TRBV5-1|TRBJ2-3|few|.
TGCGCCAGCAGCCCCACGGGGGCCACAGATACGCAGTATTTT
CASSPTGATDTQYF
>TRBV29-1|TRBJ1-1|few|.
TGCAGCGTTGCGCGGCTGATTGGGTCTAACGGTGAAGCTTTCTTT
CSVARLIGSNGEAFF
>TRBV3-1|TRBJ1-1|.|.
TGTGCCAGCAGCCAAGATTGGGGGAACACTGAAGCTTTCTTT
CASSQDWGNTEAFF
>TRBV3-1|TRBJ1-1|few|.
TGTGCCAGCAGCCAAGATAGACGGGGTGAAGCTTTCTTT
CASSQDRRGEAFF
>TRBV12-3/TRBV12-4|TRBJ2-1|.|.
TGTGCCAGCAGTTTAGCCCCCGGGGGCAGGGATGAGCAGTTCTTC
CASSLAPGGRDEQFF
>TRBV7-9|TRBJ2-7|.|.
TGTGCCAGCAGCTTAAGCAGGGGGAGGAACTACGAGCAGTACTTC
CASSLSRGRNYEQYF
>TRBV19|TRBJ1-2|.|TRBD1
TGTGCCAGTGCGCCACAGGGGCACTATGGCTACACCTTC
CASAPQGHYGYTF
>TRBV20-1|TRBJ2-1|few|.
TGCAGTGCTAGAGATGTCACGAAGGGGTCCTACAATGAGCAGTTCTTC
CSARDVTKGSYNEQFF
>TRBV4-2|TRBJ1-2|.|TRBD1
TGTGCCAGCAGCCCGGCAGGGGGTGTAGGCGGCTACACCTTC
CASSPAGGVGGYTF
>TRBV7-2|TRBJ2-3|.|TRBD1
TGTGCCAGCAGCCCGACCGGGACAGGGGAGGGTACGCAGTATTTT
CASSPTGTGEGTQYF
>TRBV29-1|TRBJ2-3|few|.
TGCAGCAGTAACGGTGGCCAGGGAGATACGCAGTATTTT
CSSNGGQGDTQYF
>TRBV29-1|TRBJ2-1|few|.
TGCAGCGTTGGGCAGGGCTACAATGAGCAGTTCTTC
CSVGQGYNEQFF
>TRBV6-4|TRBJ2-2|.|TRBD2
TGTGCCAGCAGTAGCGGGGCGAACACCGGGGAGCTGTTTTTT
CASSSGANTGELFF
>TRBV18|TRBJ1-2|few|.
TGTGCCAGCTCACCTACAGAAATCTATGGCTACACCTTC
CASSPTEIYGYTF
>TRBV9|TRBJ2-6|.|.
TGTGCCAGCAGCGTAAGGCCCTCTGGGGCCAACGTCCTGACTTTC
CASSVRPSGANVLTF
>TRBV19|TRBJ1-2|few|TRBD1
TGTGCCAGTAGTATGGACAGGGGAAGGTATGGCTACACCTTC
CASSMDRGRYGYTF
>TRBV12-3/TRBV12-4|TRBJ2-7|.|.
TGTGCCAGCAGTTTCAACCCGAGCTCCTACGAGCAGTACTTC
CASSFNPSSYEQYF
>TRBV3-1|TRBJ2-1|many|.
TGTGCCAGCAGCCAAGATGTTACTAGCCATGAGCAGTTCTTC
CASSQDVTSHEQFF
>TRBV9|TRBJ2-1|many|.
TGTGCCAGCAGCGTAACAGCCGGTCATACAAGGGAGCAGTTCTTC
CASSVTAGHTREQFF
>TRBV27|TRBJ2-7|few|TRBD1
TGTGCCAGCAGGGGGACAGGGCACTCCTACGAGCAGTACTTC
CASRGTGHSYEQYF
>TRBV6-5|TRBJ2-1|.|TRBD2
TGTGCCAGCAGTTCGACTAGCGGTAGCTCTAGTGAGCAGTTCTTC
CASSSTSGSSSEQFF
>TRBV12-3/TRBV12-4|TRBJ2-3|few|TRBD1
TGTGCCAGCAGAGCCGGGACAGGGGTAGTCTCAGATACGCAGTATTTT
CASRAGTGVVSDTQYF
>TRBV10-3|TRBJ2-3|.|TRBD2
TGTGCCATCAGTGAGACGACTAGCGGGAGATCTACAGATACGCAGTATTTT
CAISETTSGRSTDTQYF
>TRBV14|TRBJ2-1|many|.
TGTGCCAGCAGCCAAGATCGGGGAAAGGGTTTAAATGAGCAGTTCTTC
CASSQDRGKGLNEQFF